This TCR beta chain appears in the sequencing data of a study of blood T cell repertoires in COVID-19 (dated by TCRdb to 2020 to 2022). About the study as a whole: Collaborator samples came from the United States, Italy and Spain and covered acute and convalescent phases of COVID-19. The repertoires were made available in a free public database intended to serve as a resource for research on the immune response to SARS-CoV-2. The material from the prospective study consisted of cDNA or gDNA derived from T cells, B-cell-depleted T cells, or PBMCs. HLA class I and class II types, where available, came from metadata supplied by the sample provider rather than from assay-based typing. The sample metadata nearly always contained a de-identified subject ID, COVID-19 status, age in years and sex. The dataset comprised deeply sampled blood TCRbeta repertoires from subjects exposed to, actively infected with, or recovered from COVID-19. The samples were drawn from the first 160 participants of the ongoing ImmuneRACE study and from 950 to 1,500 subjects provided by 6 global collaborators. What the work shows at the level of the full study, not this receptor alone: How much clinical and demographic metadata was included differed by source and by participant, and the metadata was provided uncurated.

Note on this clone: Its antigen target is currently unknown. No clone much larger than this one lies a single base away; base qualities are absent.

Collaborating institutions collected whole blood in K2EDTA tubes following their own protocols. Collaborator samples were shipped for TCRbeta analysis as frozen whole blood, isolated PBMCs, or DNA extracted from either sample type. The CDR3, cysteine through phenylalanine, is 11 amino acids long. This entry keeps only the CDR3 DNA: 33 bases, framed from base 1. V loses 2 bases of germline sequence and J loses 4 bases, and the interval between the two ends is 6 bases. The germline V gene (reference sequence) gives CDR1 as DFQATT and CDR2 as SNEGSKA. The immunoSEQ Assay, a bias-controlled multiplex PCR, was used to amplify TCRbeta CDR3 regions from genomic DNA. Per the original workflow: Within the assay, amplification of reference gene primers was used to estimate how many nucleated cells each sample contained. To quantify the absolute abundance of each unique TCRbeta CDR3 rearrangement, sequence reads were collapsed and filtered. For each sample, productive Simpson clonality was calculated as the square root of Simpson's diversity index over productive rearrangements. The immuneACCESS repertoire file appears here via TCRdb, limited to in-frame rearrangements. These files lack a portion of the clones; in checked studies, under half of the deficit traces to unresolved V genes, and the cause of the others is not known. V, J and clone size are those of that table, while D and trimming were read from the DNA. This sample comprises 95,000 to 150,000 clones, over 70% of them detected only once. The ten largest make up approximately 3.9% of the sample.

This clonotype was obtained from a woman between 45 and 65 years old with acute or convalescent COVID-19. The receptor chain draws on TRBV20-1 and TRBJ2-7; the D gene cannot be named for sure. Specimen: peripheral blood. The nucleotide sequence is given as TGCAGTGCTAGACGGTTATACGAGCAGTACTTC. Translated, it reads CSARRLYEQYF.